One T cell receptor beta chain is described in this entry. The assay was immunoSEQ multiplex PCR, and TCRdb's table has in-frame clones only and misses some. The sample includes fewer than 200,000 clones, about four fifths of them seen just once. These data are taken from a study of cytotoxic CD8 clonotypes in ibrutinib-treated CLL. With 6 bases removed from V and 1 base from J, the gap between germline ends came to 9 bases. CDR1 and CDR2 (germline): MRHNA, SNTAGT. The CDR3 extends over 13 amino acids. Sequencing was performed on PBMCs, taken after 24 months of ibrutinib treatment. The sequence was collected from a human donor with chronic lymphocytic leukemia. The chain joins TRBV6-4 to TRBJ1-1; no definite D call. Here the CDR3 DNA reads TGTGCCAGCAGGGGTCGCCCGAACACTGAAGCTTTCTTT. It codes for CASRGRPNTEAFF.